The 6 T cell receptor beta chains given below trace back to one sample, sequenced in a study of shared clonotypes between healthy human individuals. Using immunoSEQ multiplex PCR, the repertoire was profiled, and TCRdb retains in-frame clones only, with some absent. Of some 690,000 clones in the sample, 90% were seen once. The sample comprised memory CD8+ T cells from PBMCs. Subset indicated: CD45RO+ cells pooled with CCR7-negative TemRA cells. Receptor source: a man aged 18 to 29 in good health. Some clones in this sample may be carry-over from other donors' samples.

This clone was counted a single time. The CDR3 spells CSVAVAGVGNEQFF. CDR3 in DNA: TGCAGCGTTGCCGTAGCGGGAGTGGGTAATGAGCAGTTCTTC. The rearrangement joins TRBV29-1 to TRBJ2-1; TRBD2 matches at 9 bases. Per the germline V gene, CDR1 is SQVTM and CDR2 is ANQGSEA. The CDR3 length is 14 residues. V lost 4 bases, J lost 7 bases, and 8 bases stayed unmatched.

The CDR3 nucleotides read TGCGCCAGCAGCCCGAGAGGGGTAGCGCGGAGCACAGATACGCAGTATTTT. Amino acids: CASSPRGVARSTDTQYF. This sequence joins TRBV10-1 and TRBJ2-3; D may correspond to TRBD1 or TRBD2 (5 bases each). This CDR3 has 17 amino acids. Trimming left V 6 bases short and J 0 bases short, with 19 bases between. Germline V gives CDR1 WNHNN, CDR2 SYGVQD (reference sequence).

This rearrangement joins TRBV7-9 to TRBJ2-5, with a tentative D call TRBD1 (5 bases). The J call may be mistaken, given a closer DNA end match to TRBJ2-7. The CDR3 loop spans 15 amino acids. Germline V gene sequence: CDR1 SEHNR, CDR2 FQNEAQ (reference sequence). The CDR3 loop is CASSSSRVIVYEQYF. The CDR3 nucleotides read TGTGCCAGCAGCTCCTCCAGGGTTATTGTGTACGAGCAGTACTTC.

The chain is built from TRBV5-5 and TRBJ2-7, with 7 bases that match TRBD1. The germline gives CDR1 SGHKS, CDR2 YYEKEE (reference sequence). The CDR3 runs to 15 residues. J lost 1 base, V lost 0 bases, and 4 bases had no gene match. The CDR3 loop is CASSLVPGQSYEQYF. The CDR3 DNA reads TGTGCCAGCAGCTTGGTTCCGGGACAGTCCTACGAGCAGTACTTC.

The genes are TRBV14 and TRBJ1-5; no firm D call. CDR3 length: 14 residues. The ends were cut back, 4 bases at V and 2 bases at J, with 9 bases in the middle. From germline, CDR1 is SGHDN and CDR2 FVKESK. The CDR3 nucleotides read TGTGCCAGCAGCCCTCGTGGGGGCAATCAGCCCCAGCATTTT. It yields the protein CASSPRGGNQPQHF.

The rearrangement links TRBV15 to TRBJ2-2, with unresolved D. The CDR3 runs to 15 residues. CDR1 and CDR2 (germline): LNHNV, YYDKDF (reference sequence). The V end was cut by 2 bases, the J end by 6 bases, with 13 bases between. The CDR3 region is CATSRRAASSGELFF. CDR3 in DNA: TGTGCCACCAGCAGAAGGGCAGCCAGCTCCGGGGAGCTGTTTTTT. Full variable domain (outside the CDR3, taken from reference TRBV15 and TRBJ2-2): DAMVIQNPRYQVTQFGKPVTLSCSQTLNHNVMYWYQQKSSQAPKLLFHYYDKDFNNEADTPDNFQSRRPNTSFCFLDIRSPGLGDTAMYLCATSRRAASSGELFFGEGSRLTVL.